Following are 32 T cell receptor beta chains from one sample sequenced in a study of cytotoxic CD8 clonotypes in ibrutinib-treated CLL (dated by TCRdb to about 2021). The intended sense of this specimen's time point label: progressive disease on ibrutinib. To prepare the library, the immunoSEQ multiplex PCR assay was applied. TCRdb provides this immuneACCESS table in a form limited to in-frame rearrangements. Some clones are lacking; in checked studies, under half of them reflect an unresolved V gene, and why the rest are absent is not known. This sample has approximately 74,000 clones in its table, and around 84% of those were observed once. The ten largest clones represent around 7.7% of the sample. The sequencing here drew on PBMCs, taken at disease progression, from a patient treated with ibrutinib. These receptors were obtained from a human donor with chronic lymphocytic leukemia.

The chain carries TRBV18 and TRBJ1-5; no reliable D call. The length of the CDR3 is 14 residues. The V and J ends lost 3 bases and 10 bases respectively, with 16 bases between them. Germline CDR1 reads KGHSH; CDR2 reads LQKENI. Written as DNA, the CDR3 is TGTGCCAGCTCACCGGTACAGTCCTGGGAACCCCAGCATTTT. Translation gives CASSPVQSWEPQHF.

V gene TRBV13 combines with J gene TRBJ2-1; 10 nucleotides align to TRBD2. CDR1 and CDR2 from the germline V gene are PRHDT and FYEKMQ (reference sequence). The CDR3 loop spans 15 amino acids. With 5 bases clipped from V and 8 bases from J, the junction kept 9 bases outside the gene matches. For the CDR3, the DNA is TGTGCCAGCAGCCTCTTGGCTAGCGGGGGTCATGAGCAGTTCTTC. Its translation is CASSLLASGGHEQFF.

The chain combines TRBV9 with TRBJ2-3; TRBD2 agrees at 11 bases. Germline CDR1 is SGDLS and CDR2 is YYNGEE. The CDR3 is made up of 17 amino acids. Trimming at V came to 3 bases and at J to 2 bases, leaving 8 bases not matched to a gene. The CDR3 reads CASSARLAGFFTDTQYF. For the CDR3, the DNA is TGTGCCAGCAGCGCCAGACTAGCGGGGTTTTTCACAGATACGCAGTATTTT.

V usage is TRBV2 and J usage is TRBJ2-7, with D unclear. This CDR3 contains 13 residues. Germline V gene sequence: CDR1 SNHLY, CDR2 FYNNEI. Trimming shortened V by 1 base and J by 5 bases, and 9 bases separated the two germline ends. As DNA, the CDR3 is TGTGCCAGCAGTGAAGACGGAATGGACGAGCAGTACTTC. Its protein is CASSEDGMDEQYF.

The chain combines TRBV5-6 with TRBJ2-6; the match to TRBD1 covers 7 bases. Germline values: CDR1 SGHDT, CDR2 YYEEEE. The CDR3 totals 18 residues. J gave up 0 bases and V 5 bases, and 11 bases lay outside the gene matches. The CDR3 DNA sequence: TGTGCCAGCAGACGGGACAGACCTTTATTCTCTGGGGCCAACGTCCTGACTTTC. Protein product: CASRRDRPLFSGANVLTF.

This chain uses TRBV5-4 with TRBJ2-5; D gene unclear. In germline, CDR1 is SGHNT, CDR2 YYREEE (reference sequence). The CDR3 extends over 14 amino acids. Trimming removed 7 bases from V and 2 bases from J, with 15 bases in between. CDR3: CASGRADRQETQYF. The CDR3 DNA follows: TGTGCCAGCGGACGGGCGGACCGTCAAGAGACCCAGTACTTC. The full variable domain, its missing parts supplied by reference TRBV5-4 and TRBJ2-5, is ETGVTQSPTHLIKTRGQQVTLRCSSQSGHNTVSWYQQALGQGPQFIFQYYREEENGRGNFPPRFSGLQFPNYSSELNVNALELDDSALYLCASGRADRQETQYFGPGTRLLVL.

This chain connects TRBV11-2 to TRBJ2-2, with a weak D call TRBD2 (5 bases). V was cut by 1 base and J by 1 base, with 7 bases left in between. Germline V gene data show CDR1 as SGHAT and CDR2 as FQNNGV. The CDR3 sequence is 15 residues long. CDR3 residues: CASSLVSGNTGELFF. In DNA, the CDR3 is TGTGCCAGCAGCTTAGTGAGCGGGAACACCGGGGAGCTGTTTTTT.

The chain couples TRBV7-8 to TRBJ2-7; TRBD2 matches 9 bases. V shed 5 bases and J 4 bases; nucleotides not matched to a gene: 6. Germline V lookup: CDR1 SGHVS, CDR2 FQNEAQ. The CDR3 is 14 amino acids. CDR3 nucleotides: TGTGCCAGCAGCGATAGCGGGAGTAGGTACGAGCAGTACTTC. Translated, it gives CASSDSGSRYEQYF.

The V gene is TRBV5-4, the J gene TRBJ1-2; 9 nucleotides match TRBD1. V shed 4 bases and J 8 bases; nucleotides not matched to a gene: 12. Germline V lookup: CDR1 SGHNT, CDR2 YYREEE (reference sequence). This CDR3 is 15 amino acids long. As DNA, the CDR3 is TGTGCCAGCAGCCGGCCGGGACAGGGAGTGCGGGGCTACACCTTC. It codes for CASSRPGQGVRGYTF.

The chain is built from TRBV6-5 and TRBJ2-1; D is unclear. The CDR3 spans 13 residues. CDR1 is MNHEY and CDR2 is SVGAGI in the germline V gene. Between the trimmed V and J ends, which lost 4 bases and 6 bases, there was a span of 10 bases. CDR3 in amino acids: CASSSPRVNEQFF. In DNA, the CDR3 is TGTGCCAGCAGTTCCCCCCGCGTCAATGAGCAGTTCTTC.

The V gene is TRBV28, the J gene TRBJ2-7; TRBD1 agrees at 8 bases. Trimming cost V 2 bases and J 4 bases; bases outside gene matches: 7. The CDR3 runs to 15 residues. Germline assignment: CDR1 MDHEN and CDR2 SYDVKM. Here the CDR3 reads CASSLRDRMNYEQYF. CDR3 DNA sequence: TGTGCCAGCAGTTTAAGGGACAGGATGAATTACGAGCAGTACTTC.

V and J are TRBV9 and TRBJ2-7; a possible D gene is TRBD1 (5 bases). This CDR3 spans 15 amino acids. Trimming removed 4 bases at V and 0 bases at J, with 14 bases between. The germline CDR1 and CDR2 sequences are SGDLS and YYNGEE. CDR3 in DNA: TGTGCCAGCAGCCCACGCCCAGACAGCTCCTACGAGCAGTACTTC. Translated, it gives CASSPRPDSSYEQYF.

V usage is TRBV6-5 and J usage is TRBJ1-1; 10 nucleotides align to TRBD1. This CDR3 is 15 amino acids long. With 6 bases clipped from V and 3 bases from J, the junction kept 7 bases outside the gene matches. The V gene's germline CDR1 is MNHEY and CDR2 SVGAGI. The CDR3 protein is CASRREGQGYTEAFF. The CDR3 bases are TGTGCCAGCAGAAGGGAGGGACAGGGGTACACTGAAGCTTTCTTT.

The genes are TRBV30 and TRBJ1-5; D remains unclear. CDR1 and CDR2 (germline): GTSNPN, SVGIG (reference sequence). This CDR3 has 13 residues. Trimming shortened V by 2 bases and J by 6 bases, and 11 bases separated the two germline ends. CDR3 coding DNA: TGTGCCTGGAGTTCAGGTGATCTTCAGCCCCAGCATTTT. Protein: CAWSSGDLQPQHF. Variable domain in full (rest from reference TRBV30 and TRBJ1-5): SQTIHQWPATLVQPVGSPLSLECTVEGTSNPNLYWYRQAAGRGLQLLFYSVGIGQISSEVPQNLSASRPQDRQFILSSKKLLLSDSGFYLCAWSSGDLQPQHFGDGTRLSIL.

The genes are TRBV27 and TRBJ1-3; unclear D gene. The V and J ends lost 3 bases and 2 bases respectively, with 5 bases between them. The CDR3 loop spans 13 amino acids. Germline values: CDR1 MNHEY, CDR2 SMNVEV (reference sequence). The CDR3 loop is CASSLRAGNTIYF. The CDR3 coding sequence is TGTGCCAGCAGTTTGAGGGCTGGAAACACCATATATTTT.

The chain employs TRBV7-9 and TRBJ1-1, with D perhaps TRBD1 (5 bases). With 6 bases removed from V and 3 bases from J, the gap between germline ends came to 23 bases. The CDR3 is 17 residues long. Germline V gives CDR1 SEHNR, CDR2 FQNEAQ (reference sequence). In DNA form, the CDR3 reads TGTGCCAGCAGAACTGGCGCCCGGGGGGATCGGTACACTGAAGCTTTCTTT. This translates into CASRTGARGDRYTEAFF.

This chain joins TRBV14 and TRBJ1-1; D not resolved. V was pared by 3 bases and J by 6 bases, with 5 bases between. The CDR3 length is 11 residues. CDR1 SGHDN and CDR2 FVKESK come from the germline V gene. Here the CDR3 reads CASSQWAEAFF. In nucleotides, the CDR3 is TGTGCCAGCAGCCAGTGGGCTGAAGCTTTCTTT.

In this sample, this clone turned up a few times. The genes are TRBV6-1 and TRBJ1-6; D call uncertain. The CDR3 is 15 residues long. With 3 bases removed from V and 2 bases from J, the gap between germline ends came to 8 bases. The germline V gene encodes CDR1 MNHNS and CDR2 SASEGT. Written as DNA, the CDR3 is TGTGCCAGCAGTGACGACACCACCTATAATTCACCCCTCCACTTT. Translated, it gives CASSDDTTYNSPLHF.

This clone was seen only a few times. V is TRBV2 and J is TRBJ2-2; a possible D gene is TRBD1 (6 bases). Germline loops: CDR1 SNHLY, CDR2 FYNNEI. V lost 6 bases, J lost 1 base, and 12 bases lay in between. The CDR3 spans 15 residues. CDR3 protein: CASRADRKNTGELFF. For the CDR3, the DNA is TGTGCCAGCAGGGCCGACAGGAAGAACACCGGGGAGCTGTTTTTT.

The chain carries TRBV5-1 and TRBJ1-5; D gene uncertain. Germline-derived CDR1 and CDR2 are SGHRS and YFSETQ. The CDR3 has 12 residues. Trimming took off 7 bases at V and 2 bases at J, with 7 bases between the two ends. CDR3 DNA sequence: TGCGCCAGCGGCCCACGCAATCAGCCCCAGCATTTT. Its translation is CASGPRNQPQHF.

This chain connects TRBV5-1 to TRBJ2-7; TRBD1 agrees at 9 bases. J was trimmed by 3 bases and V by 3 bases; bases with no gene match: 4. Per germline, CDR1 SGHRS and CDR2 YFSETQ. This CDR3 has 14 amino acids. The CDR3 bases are TGCGCCAGCAGCTCCTGGGACAGGGACTACGAGCAGTACTTC. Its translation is CASSSWDRDYEQYF. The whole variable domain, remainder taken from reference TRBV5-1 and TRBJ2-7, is KAGVTQTPRYLIKTRGQQVTLSCSPISGHRSVSWYQQTPGQGLQFLFEYFSETQRNKGNFPGRFSGRQFSNSRSEMNVSTLELGDSALYLCASSSWDRDYEQYFGPGTRLTVT.

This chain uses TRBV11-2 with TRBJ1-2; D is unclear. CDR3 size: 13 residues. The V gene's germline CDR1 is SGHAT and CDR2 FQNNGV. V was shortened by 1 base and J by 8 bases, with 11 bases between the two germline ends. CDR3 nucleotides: TGTGCCAGCAGCTTAGTGGGCCTGGGCGGCTACACCTTC. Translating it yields CASSLVGLGGYTF.

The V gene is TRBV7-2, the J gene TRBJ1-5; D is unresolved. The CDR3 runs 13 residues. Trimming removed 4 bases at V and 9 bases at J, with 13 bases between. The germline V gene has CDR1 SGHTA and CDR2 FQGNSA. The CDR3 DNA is TGTGCCAGCAGCTACTCGGCCCAGTGGCCCCAGCATTTT. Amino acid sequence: CASSYSAQWPQHF.

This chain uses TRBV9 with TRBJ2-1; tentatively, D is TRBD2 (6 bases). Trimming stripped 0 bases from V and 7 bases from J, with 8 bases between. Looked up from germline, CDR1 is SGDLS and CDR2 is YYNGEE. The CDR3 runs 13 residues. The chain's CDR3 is CASSVGGGNEQFF. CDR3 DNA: TGTGCCAGCAGCGTAGGAGGAGGGAATGAGCAGTTCTTC.

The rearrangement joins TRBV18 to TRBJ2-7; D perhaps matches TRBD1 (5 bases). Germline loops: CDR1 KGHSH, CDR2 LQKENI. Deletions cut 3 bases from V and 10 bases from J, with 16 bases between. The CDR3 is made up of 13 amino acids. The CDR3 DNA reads TGTGCCAGCTCACCCGCGACTGACAGCTATCAGTACTTC. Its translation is CASSPATDSYQYF.

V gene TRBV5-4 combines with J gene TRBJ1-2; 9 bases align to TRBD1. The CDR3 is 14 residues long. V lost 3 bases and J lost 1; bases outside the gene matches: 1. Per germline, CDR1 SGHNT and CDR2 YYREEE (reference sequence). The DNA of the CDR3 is TGTGCCAGCAGCTCGACAGGGGGTAACTATGGCTACACCTTC. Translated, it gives CASSSTGGNYGYTF.

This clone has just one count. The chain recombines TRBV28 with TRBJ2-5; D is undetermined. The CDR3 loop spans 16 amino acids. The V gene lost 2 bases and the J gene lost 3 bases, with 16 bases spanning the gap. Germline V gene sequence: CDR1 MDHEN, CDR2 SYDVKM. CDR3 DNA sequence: TGTGCCAGCAGTTTAGCTGGTAGATCCCGCGAAGAGACCCAGTACTTC. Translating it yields CASSLAGRSREETQYF. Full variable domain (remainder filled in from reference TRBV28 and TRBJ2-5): DVKVTQSSRYLVKRTGEKVFLECVQDMDHENMFWYRQDPGLGLRLIYFSYDVKMKEKGDIPEGYSVSREKKERFSLILESASTNQTSMYLCASSLAGRSREETQYFGPGTRLLVL.

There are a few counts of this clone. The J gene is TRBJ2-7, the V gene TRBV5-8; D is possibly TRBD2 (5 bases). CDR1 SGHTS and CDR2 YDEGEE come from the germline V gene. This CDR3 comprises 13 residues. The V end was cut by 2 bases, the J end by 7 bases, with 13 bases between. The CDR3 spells CASSFLAPGEQYF. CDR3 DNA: TGTGCCAGCAGCTTTCTAGCCCCGGGGGAGCAGTACTTC. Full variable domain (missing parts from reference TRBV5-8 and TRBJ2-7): EAGVTQSPTHLIKTRGQQATLRCSPISGHTSVYWYQQALGLGLQFLLWYDEGEERNRGNFPPRFSGRQFPNYSSELNVNALELEDSALYLCASSFLAPGEQYFGPGTRLTVT.

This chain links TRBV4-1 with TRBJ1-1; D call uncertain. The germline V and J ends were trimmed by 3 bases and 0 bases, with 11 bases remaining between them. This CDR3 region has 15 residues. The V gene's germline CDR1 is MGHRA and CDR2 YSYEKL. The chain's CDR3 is CASSHGFSMNTEAFF. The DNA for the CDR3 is TGCGCCAGCAGCCACGGGTTCTCCATGAACACTGAAGCTTTCTTT.

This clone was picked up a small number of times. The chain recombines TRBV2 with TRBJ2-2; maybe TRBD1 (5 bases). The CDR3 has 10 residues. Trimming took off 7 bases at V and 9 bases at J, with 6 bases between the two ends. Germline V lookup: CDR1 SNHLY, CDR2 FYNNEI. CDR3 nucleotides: TGTGCCAGCATGGACAGGGAGCTGTTTTTT. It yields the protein CASMDRELFF.

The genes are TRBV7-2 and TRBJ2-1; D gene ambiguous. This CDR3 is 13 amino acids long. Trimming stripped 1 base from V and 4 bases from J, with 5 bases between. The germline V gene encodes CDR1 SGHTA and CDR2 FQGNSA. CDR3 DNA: TGTGCCAGCAGCTTAGACGGTTACAATGAGCAGTTCTTC. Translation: CASSLDGYNEQFF.

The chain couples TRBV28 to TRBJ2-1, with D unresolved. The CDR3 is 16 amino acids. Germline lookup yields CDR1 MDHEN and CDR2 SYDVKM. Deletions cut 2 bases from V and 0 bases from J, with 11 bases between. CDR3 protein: CASSLNPRNSYNEQFF. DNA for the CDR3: TGTGCCAGCAGTTTAAACCCGCGAAACTCCTACAATGAGCAGTTCTTC.